The 2 T cell receptor beta chains listed next were all sequenced from one sample in a study of cytomegalovirus exposure and HLA in healthy donors. Primers: 60 Vbeta forward and 13 Jbeta reverse. Only in-frame clones appear in the TCRdb table, and some are missing; sequencing was by immunoSEQ multiplex PCR. The sample holds 130,000 or so clones. Sequenced: PBMCs. The receptors derive from a woman in her 40s in good health and CMV-seropositive.

The chain joins TRBV28 to TRBJ1-2; 7 bases fit TRBD1. The CDR3 contains 14 residues. Germline assignment: CDR1 MDHEN and CDR2 SYDVKM. V lost 4 bases, J lost 2 bases, and 4 bases stayed unmatched. The DNA of the CDR3 is TGTGCCAGCAGTTGGGACAGTCGGAACTATGGCTACACCTTC. This gives the protein CASSWDSRNYGYTF.

The chain couples TRBV21-1 to TRBJ2-7; the tabulated D call, TRBD1, remains unverified against the DNA. TRBV21-1 is tagged as a pseudogene. CDR3 size: 15 residues. DNA of the CDR3: TGTGCCAGCAGCAAAAGGGGATATTACGAGTACGAGCAGTACTTC. It codes for CASSKRGYYEYEQYF.